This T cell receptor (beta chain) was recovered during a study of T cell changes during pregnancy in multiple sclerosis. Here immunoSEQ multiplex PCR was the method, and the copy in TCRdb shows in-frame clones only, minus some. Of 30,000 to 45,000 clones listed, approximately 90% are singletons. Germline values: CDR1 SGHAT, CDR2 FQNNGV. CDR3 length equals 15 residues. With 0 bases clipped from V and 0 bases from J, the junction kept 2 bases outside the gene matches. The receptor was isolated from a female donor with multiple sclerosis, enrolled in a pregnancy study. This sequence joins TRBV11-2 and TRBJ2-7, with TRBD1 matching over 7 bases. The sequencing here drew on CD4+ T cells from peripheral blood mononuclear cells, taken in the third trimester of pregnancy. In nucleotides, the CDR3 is TGTGCCAGCAGCTTAGAACAGGGGCGCTCCTACGAGCAGTACTTC. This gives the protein CASSLEQGRSYEQYF.